In this sample, the clone carrying this T cell receptor (beta chain) turned up many times. Its target is not known. Researchers prepared the TCRbeta library using unique molecular identifiers, the study reports. TCRdb reprocessed the PCR reads with MiXCR, giving one entry per CDR3 protein. The data hold about 98,000 distinct CDR3 sequences, with over 6% observed a single time. This sample was included in a study of T-cell reconstitution after alpha-beta-depleted transplantation in children. Study findings and constraints: After transplant, at about two months, alpha-beta T cells were reportedly derived from several hundred expanded graft clones. T cells produced anew were the main source of T-cell counts and diversity one year after transplant. Day-60 TCRbeta diversity that was high in some patients was derived from surviving recipient T cells and thymic progenitors.

Sequencing used PBMCs, obtained before TCRalphabeta/CD19-depleted stem cell transplant. The source is a boy between 2 and 10 years old with acute lymphoblastic leukemia, due to receive a stem cell transplant.

The CDR3 protein is CASSQQGGNTEAFF. The CDR3 nucleotides are TGTGCCAGCAGCCAACAGGGGGGGAACACTGAAGCTTTCTTT. The chain carries TRBV7-3 and TRBJ1-1, with 8 bases fitting TRBD1. V shed 5 bases, J shed 1 base, and the junction held 3 bases outside the gene matches. The CDR3 sequence is 14 residues long. The V gene's germline CDR1 is SGHTA and CDR2 FQGTGA. Based on the CDR3 plus reference TRBV7-3 and TRBJ1-1, the full variable domain is GAGVSQTPSNKVTEKGKYVELRCDPISGHTALYWYRQSLGQGPEFLIYFQGTGAADDSGLPNDRFFAVRPEGSVSTLKIQRTERGDSAVYLCASSQQGGNTEAFFGQGTRLTVV.